The 12 T cell receptor beta chains listed next were all sequenced from one sample in a study of T cell repertoires in cytomegalovirus infection. These receptors have no identified antigens. TCRdb ran MiXCR on the reads and lists one entry per CDR3 protein. This table has about 920,000 distinct CDR3 sequences, 30% to 40% appearing once. The specimen was cultured CD8+ T cells from PBMCs, collected from culture after CMV antigen stimulation. The receptor source for this set is a human donor in good health (CMV status not recorded). Some clones in this sample may be carry-over from other donors' samples.

CDR3 loop: CASSMGPFLMNTEAFF. The CDR3 region has the DNA TGTGCCAGTAGTATGGGGCCGTTCCTCATGAACACTGAAGCTTTCTTT. The chain uses TRBV19 and TRBJ1-1; a weak D match, TRBD1 (5 bases). The ends were cut back, 3 bases at V and 0 bases at J, with 14 bases in the middle. The CDR3 contains 16 residues. CDR1 is LNHDA and CDR2 is SQIVND in the germline V gene (reference sequence).

DNA of the CDR3: TGTGCCAGCATCAAGGGACCACCGAGCTCCTACAATGAGCAGTTCTTC. Protein sequence: CASIKGPPSSYNEQFF. This chain links TRBV7-8 with TRBJ2-1; D possibly matches TRBD1 or TRBD2 (5 bases each). This CDR3 spans 16 amino acids. Trimming left V 7 bases short and J 0 bases short, with 16 bases between. In germline, CDR1 is SGHVS, CDR2 FQNEAQ.

V usage is TRBV27 and J usage is TRBJ2-3; D might be TRBD1 (5 bases). Trimming took 4 bases from V and 6 from J, leaving 11 bases between them. Germline V lookup: CDR1 MNHEY, CDR2 SMNVEV (reference sequence). CDR3 length: 13 residues. Here the CDR3 reads CASSWQGKDTQYF. The CDR3 DNA follows: TGTGCCAGCAGTTGGCAGGGCAAGGATACGCAGTATTTT.

The V gene is TRBV7-9, the J gene TRBJ1-1, with 10 bases fitting TRBD1. Germline CDR1 is SEHNR and CDR2 is FQNEAQ (reference sequence). With 6 bases clipped from V and 3 bases from J, the junction kept 4 bases outside the gene matches. This CDR3 spans 14 amino acids. The CDR3 loop reads CASRAGTGDTEAFF. DNA for the CDR3: TGTGCCAGCAGGGCCGGGACAGGGGACACTGAAGCTTTCTTT.

There are a few counts of this clonotype. The chain joins TRBV5-5 to TRBJ1-5; 9 positions agree with TRBD1. CDR1 and CDR2 from the germline V gene are SGHKS and YYEKEE (reference sequence). The CDR3 length is 15 residues. Trimming removed 4 bases from V and 3 bases from J; junction bases left unmatched: 5. The CDR3 DNA follows: TGTGCCAGCAGCCAGGGACAGGGACTCAATCAGCCCCAGCATTTT. Amino acid sequence: CASSQGQGLNQPQHF.

Turning to this clonotype: A much larger clone differs by one base, so this may be a read error. The gene calls are TRBV12-3 or TRBV12-4 and TRBJ2-1; D is ambiguous. The CDR3 sequence is 12 residues long. With 5 bases removed from V and 6 bases from J, the gap between germline ends came to 8 bases. The CDR3 region has the DNA TGTGCCAGCAGTCCACATTGCAATGAGCAGTTCTTC. Its protein is CASSPHCNEQFF.

This chain uses TRBV7-9 with TRBJ2-7; 8 nucleotides match TRBD2. The CDR3 has 13 amino acids. CDR1 and CDR2 from the germline V gene are SEHNR and FQNEAQ (reference sequence). The trim removed 7 bases at V and 6 bases at J, leaving 8 bases unmatched. The CDR3 DNA sequence: TGTGCCAGCACCATCGGACTAGCTGGCGAGCAGTACTTC. This gives the protein CASTIGLAGEQYF.

A few counts support this clonotype. The CDR3 coding sequence is TGTGCCAGCAGTTTCGTTGTTCCAGGGTTCTTTGCAACTAATGAAAAACTGTTTTTT. It codes for CASSFVVPGFFATNEKLFF. The rearrangement joins TRBV12-3 or TRBV12-4 to TRBJ1-4; possibly TRBD1 for D (5 bases). The CDR3 length is 19 residues. Trimming cost V 3 bases and J 0 bases, with 20 bases left between them.

This clonotype showed up many times. The chain carries TRBV12-3 or TRBV12-4 and TRBJ2-5; no clear D gene. Between the trimmed V and J ends, which lost 3 bases and 5 bases, there was a span of 7 bases. This CDR3 is 12 amino acids long. The CDR3, as DNA: TGTGCCAGCAGTTTTGGTGTTGAGACCCAGTACTTC. This encodes CASSFGVETQYF.

This clonotype was detected only a few times. A junction end diverges from the germline sequence, so it may reflect a read error. CDR3 protein: CASSQERFTLPDEQFF. The CDR3 bases are TGTGCCAGCAGCCAAGAGCGGTTCACTCTCCCCGATGAGCAGTTCTTC. The rearrangement links TRBV4-1 to TRBJ2-1; tentatively, D is TRBD2 (5 bases). The CDR3 extends over 16 amino acids. CDR1 MGHRA and CDR2 YSYEKL come from the germline V gene.

The chain joins TRBV6-6 to TRBJ2-7; weak D call: TRBD1 (5 bases). The V gene lost 0 bases and the J gene lost 2 bases, with 17 bases spanning the gap. Germline assignment: CDR1 MNHNY and CDR2 SVGAGI (reference sequence). The CDR3 spans 17 residues. CDR3 nucleotides: TGTGCCAGCAGTTACTCGGTGGACAATCGCCTCCCCTACGAGCAGTACGTC. Translation gives CASSYSVDNRLPYEQYV.

This clonotype was seen once. This sequence joins TRBV11-1 and TRBJ1-2; D unresolved. CDR1 and CDR2 from the germline V gene are SGHAT and FQDESV (reference sequence). Trimming shortened V by 1 base and J by 4 bases, and 10 bases separated the two germline ends. The CDR3 runs 14 residues. The CDR3 nucleotides are TGTGCCAGCAGCTTAGGAGGGAAGTGCTATGGCTACACCTTC. Amino acid sequence: CASSLGGKCYGYTF.